Here is one T cell receptor beta chain with its context. The target antigen is unknown. The data belong to a study of T cells and Merkel cell carcinoma outcomes. Study conclusions and caveats: Repertoire plus T-cell density reportedly predicted Merkel cell carcinoma outcomes.

Per germline, CDR1 SGHKS and CDR2 YYEKEE (reference sequence). CDR3 length: 12 amino acids. With 0 bases removed from V and 5 bases from J, the gap between germline ends came to 6 bases. The method was immunoSEQ multiplex PCR; TCRdb's version includes in-frame clones alone and lacks a portion of them. This sample has 4,000 to 5,500 clones, with around 83% found just once. This chain links TRBV5-5 with TRBJ2-7; D unresolved. The TCR originated in a human donor with Merkel cell carcinoma. Material: tumor tissue from Merkel cell carcinoma. The CDR3 DNA sequence: TGTGCCAGCAGCTTGGCAGGAGACGAGCAGTACTTC. Residues: CASSLAGDEQYF.